These 20 T cell receptor beta chains were all obtained from the same sample, sequenced in a study of blood T cell repertoires in COVID-19 (dated by TCRdb to the early 2020s). Library preparation was by the immunoSEQ multiplex PCR assay. Drawn from immuneACCESS, this table holds only the in-frame rearrangements with V and J called that TCRdb kept. Clones are partly lost; checked studies trace under half to an unresolved V gene and leave the rest unexplained. For this sample there are about 260,000 clones; under 95% appear just once. Together, the top ten hold approximately 2.9% of the sample. The material sequenced was PBMCs or T cells enriched from blood (not recorded which). The receptors here all came from a man aged 35 to 55 who had been exposed to COVID-19.

The chain has TRBV4-1 and TRBJ1-1, with TRBD1 as a possible D gene (5 bases). The CDR3 has 15 amino acids. CDR1 and CDR2 from the germline V gene are MGHRA and YSYEKL. V lost 1 base and J lost 1, with 10 bases in between. The CDR3 sequence: CASSQADRWNTEAFF. CDR3 DNA: TGCGCCAGCAGCCAAGCCGACAGATGGAACACTGAAGCTTTCTTT.

This clone was counted only a few times. The chain uses TRBV30 and TRBJ2-2; D is undetermined. The CDR3 extends over 14 amino acids. The V and J ends lost 0 bases and 2 bases respectively, with 7 bases between them. CDR1 is GTSNPN, CDR2 SVGIG, per germline (reference sequence). The DNA for the CDR3 is TGTGCCTGGAGTGTTTCTGTTAACACCGGGGAGCTGTTTTTT. This encodes CAWSVSVNTGELFF.

This clone showed up just a few times. The V call is TRBV19, the J call TRBJ2-7, with 8 bases that match TRBD1. Germline V gene data show CDR1 as LNHDA and CDR2 as SQIVND (reference sequence). The V and J ends lost 3 bases and 2 bases, in that order; junction bases with no gene match: 15. The CDR3 sequence is 18 residues long. CDR3 in amino acids: CASSIALSGQGLPYEQYF. The CDR3 nucleotides are TGTGCCAGTAGTATCGCCCTTTCCGGACAGGGCTTACCCTACGAGCAGTACTTC. Based on the CDR3 plus reference TRBV19 and TRBJ2-7, the full variable domain is DGGITQSPKYLFRKEGQNVTLSCEQNLNHDAMYWYRQDPGQGLRLIYYSQIVNDFQKGDIAEGYSVSREKKESFPLTVTSAQKNPTAFYLCASSIALSGQGLPYEQYFGPGTRLTVT.

The chain has TRBV27 and TRBJ2-3, with TRBD2 identical over 7 bases. The trim removed 6 bases at V and 8 bases at J, leaving 17 bases unmatched. The germline V gene encodes CDR1 MNHEY and CDR2 SMNVEV (reference sequence). The CDR3 covers 16 residues. CDR3 DNA sequence: TGTGCCAGCAGCCGGTCAGCGGGATCAACGCCTTCTACGCAGTATTTT. Its protein is CASSRSAGSTPSTQYF.

This rearrangement joins TRBV11-2 to TRBJ2-1, with no clear D. The CDR3 is made up of 14 amino acids. CDR1 SGHAT and CDR2 FQNNGV come from the germline V gene. Deletions cut 9 bases from V and 0 bases from J, with 12 bases between. CDR3 region: CASTSPSSYNEQFF. CDR3 bases: TGTGCCAGTACGAGTCCGAGCTCCTACAATGAGCAGTTCTTC.

This clone was found once. This rearrangement joins TRBV19 to TRBJ1-2; 7 nucleotides match TRBD1. The CDR3 consists of 14 residues. J lost 5 bases, V lost 4 bases, and 7 bases had no gene match. Germline values: CDR1 LNHDA, CDR2 SQIVND (reference sequence). The CDR3 region is CASSNSAGGYGYTF. CDR3 sequence (DNA): TGTGCCAGTAGTAATTCGGCAGGGGGTTATGGCTACACCTTC.

The V and J genes are TRBV7-2 and TRBJ2-5; 10 bases line up with TRBD1. Per the germline V gene, CDR1 is SGHTA and CDR2 is FQGNSA. The trim removed 4 bases at V and 4 bases at J, leaving 6 bases unmatched. This CDR3 has 15 amino acids. The CDR3 DNA reads TGTGCCAGCAGCTACCGGACAGGGGGGTCAGAGACCCAGTACTTC. This translates into CASSYRTGGSETQYF.

J is TRBJ2-4 and V is TRBV10-2; possible D gene TRBD2, 5 bases. CDR1 and CDR2 from the germline V gene are WSHSY and SAAADI. Between the trimmed V and J ends, which lost 3 bases and 5 bases, there was a span of 20 bases. The CDR3 has 17 amino acids. The CDR3 is CASSDNRAVFPQNIQYF. DNA for the CDR3: TGCGCCAGCAGTGATAATCGAGCGGTCTTCCCCCAAAACATTCAGTACTTC.

The rearrangement links TRBV28 to TRBJ1-2; D is unclear. Germline loops: CDR1 MDHEN, CDR2 SYDVKM. The V end lost 5 bases, the J end lost 0 bases, and 4 bases lay between the germline ends. This CDR3 contains 12 residues. The CDR3 region has the DNA TGTGCCAGCAGTCTTCCTAACTATGGCTACACCTTC. It is translated as CASSLPNYGYTF.

This clone was observed a single time. The chain is built from TRBV21-1 and TRBJ1-5; the D call TRBD1 from the table was never checked on the DNA. TRBV21-1 is an annotated pseudogene. CDR3 length: 15 amino acids. The CDR3 here is CASGYRRGDGQPQHF. The CDR3, as DNA: TGTGCCAGCGGTTACCGCAGGGGGGACGGTCAGCCCCAGCATTTT.

This chain links TRBV30 with TRBJ2-2; 8 bases are shared with TRBD2. CDR1 is GTSNPN and CDR2 is SVGIG in the germline V gene (reference sequence). V was clipped by 5 bases and J by 0 bases; unmatched bases: 5. The CDR3 covers 15 residues. Written as DNA, the CDR3 is TGTGCCTGGGATAGACTAGCGTCGAACACCGGGGAGCTGTTTTTT. Protein product: CAWDRLASNTGELFF.

The chain couples TRBV30 to TRBJ1-2; 7 bases fit TRBD1. Germline trimming cut 3 bases from V and 4 bases from J; bases unmatched to any gene: 8. Per the germline V gene, CDR1 is GTSNPN and CDR2 is SVGIG (reference sequence). This CDR3 spans 14 amino acids. The CDR3 region has the DNA TGTGCCTGGAGACAAACCGGGACAGCCTATGGCTACACCTTC. Amino acids: CAWRQTGTAYGYTF.

V and J are TRBV4-1 and TRBJ1-5; possible D gene TRBD1, 6 bases. The CDR3 runs to 15 residues. Per the germline V gene, CDR1 is MGHRA and CDR2 is YSYEKL. Trimming left V 0 bases short and J 6 bases short, with 12 bases between. In nucleotides, the CDR3 is TGCGCCAGCAGCCAAGATTTCTCAGGGGCTCAGCCCCAGCATTTT. It is translated as CASSQDFSGAQPQHF.

This clone has a single count. The V and J genes are TRBV14 and TRBJ2-1; 7 bases line up with TRBD2. CDR1 and CDR2 from the germline V gene are SGHDN and FVKESK. The V segment lost 0 bases and the J segment 5 bases; nucleotides outside the gene matches: 7. This CDR3 comprises 16 residues. Here the CDR3 DNA reads TGTGCCAGCAGCCAAGACGGGGAGGGCCTCCACAATGAGCAGTTCTTC. It translates to CASSQDGEGLHNEQFF.

On this clone itself: This CDR3 is also generated by other DNA sequences in the sample. CDR3 in amino acids: CASSLSGQETQYF. Here the CDR3 DNA reads TGTGCCAGCAGTTTATCAGGCCAAGAGACCCAGTACTTC. The chain couples TRBV28 to TRBJ2-5, with D unclear. Germline lookup yields CDR1 MDHEN and CDR2 SYDVKM. The CDR3 contains 13 residues. Trimming left V 1 base short and J 1 base short, with 4 bases between.

CDR3 region: CASSLRSDQAYNEQFF. CDR3 DNA sequence: TGTGCCAGCAGCTTGCGGTCAGATCAGGCCTACAATGAGCAGTTCTTC. The chain recombines TRBV5-5 with TRBJ2-1; D gene uncertain. The CDR3 consists of 16 residues. CDR1 and CDR2 (germline): SGHKS, YYEKEE (reference sequence). Trimming stripped 1 base from V and 2 bases from J, with 13 bases between.

J is TRBJ1-2 and V is TRBV29-1; D remains ambiguous. Germline CDR1 is SQVTM and CDR2 is ANQGSEA. The V end lost 6 bases, the J end lost 3 bases, and 14 bases lay between the germline ends. The CDR3 runs 13 residues. The CDR3 nucleotides read TGCAGCGTCGGAGCTTCCCGGGACTATGGCTACACCTTC. It translates to CSVGASRDYGYTF.

V gene TRBV10-1 combines with J gene TRBJ1-4, with D perhaps matching TRBD1 (5 bases). V dropped 8 bases and J dropped 4 bases, with 8 bases sitting between them. The CDR3 contains 12 residues. Germline loops: CDR1 WNHNN, CDR2 SYGVQD (reference sequence). The DNA for the CDR3 is TGCGCCAGCTCGACAGATAATGAAAAACTGTTTTTT. Protein sequence: CASSTDNEKLFF.

The chain links TRBV9 to TRBJ2-1, with 10 positions matching TRBD2. The germline V gene has CDR1 SGDLS and CDR2 YYNGEE. The CDR3 runs to 15 residues. V lost 0 bases, J lost 7 bases, and 4 bases stayed unmatched. For the CDR3, the DNA is TGTGCCAGCAGCGTAGGTAATAGCGGGAGGAATGAGCAGTTCTTC. Its translation is CASSVGNSGRNEQFF.

This clone was recorded a few times. The chain employs TRBV5-1 and TRBJ2-2, with D unresolved. The CDR3 runs to 14 residues. Trimming pared 2 bases from V and 2 bases from J, leaving 7 bases between. Germline V gene lookup returns CDR1 SGHRS and CDR2 YFSETQ. The CDR3 nucleotides are TGCGCCAGCAGCTTAACACCAAACACCGGGGAGCTGTTTTTT. It specifies CASSLTPNTGELFF.